The T cell receptor beta chain under discussion was sequenced for a study of metastatic and nonmetastatic thyroid tumors. About the study: The authors compared repertoires across blood and tumor or nodule tissue from malignant and benign thyroid patients. Findings of the study overall: Reports indicated that malignant thyroid tumors showed significantly higher TCR beta diversity than benign nodules did, in blood and tumor.

Original processing notes: CDR3 was compared across clinicopathological groups, and the resulting differences were used to build a distant-metastasis classifier for papillary thyroid cancer. TCRdb reanalyzed the PCR reads with MiXCR. The V and J calls come from TCRdb's annotation, not from the publication. The table lists about 59,000 clones, 15% to 20% of them singletons. This CDR3 spans 13 amino acids. Trimming stripped 8 bases from V and 4 bases from J, with 14 bases between. No patient received treatment before thyroid surgery. This clone was picked up many times. Its antigen is undetermined. The genes are TRBV12-3 or TRBV12-4 and TRBJ1-2; D remains ambiguous. This TCR derives from a male donor with papillary thyroid cancer or a benign thyroid nodule (not recorded which). Some clones in this sample may be carry-over from other donors' samples. The specimen sequenced was blood. CDR3 DNA sequence: TGTGCCAGCTATCTCTCCTGGGGCTATGGCTACACCTTC. Translating gives CASYLSWGYGYTF.